Given below is one T cell receptor beta chain in context. Its target is unknown. The sample belongs to a study of graft-versus-host responses after intestinal transplantation. TCRdb's table, derived via immunoSEQ multiplex PCR, lists solely in-frame clones and lacks some. The repertoire holds some 38,000 clones, with 85% to 95% as singletons. The sample was unstimulated CD8+ T cells sorted from spleen or lymph node cells, taken before transplant. The clonotype originates from a human donor who was the organ donor for an intestinal transplant.

DNA for the CDR3: TGTGCCAGCAGCGTAGCCGGGGGGGCGGGCTACGAGCAGTACTTC. It encodes CASSVAGGAGYEQYF. The gene calls are TRBV9 and TRBJ2-7; 8 nucleotides line up with TRBD2. The CDR3 has 15 amino acids. CDR1 and CDR2 from the germline V gene are SGDLS and YYNGEE. V was clipped by 0 bases and J by 3 bases; unmatched bases: 5. Full variable domain (rest looked up from reference TRBV9 and TRBJ2-7): DSGVTQTPKHLITATGQRVTLRCSPRSGDLSVYWYQQSLDQGLQFLIQYYNGEERAKGNILERFSAQQFPDLHSELNLSSLELGDSALYFCASSVAGGAGYEQYFGPGTRLTVT.